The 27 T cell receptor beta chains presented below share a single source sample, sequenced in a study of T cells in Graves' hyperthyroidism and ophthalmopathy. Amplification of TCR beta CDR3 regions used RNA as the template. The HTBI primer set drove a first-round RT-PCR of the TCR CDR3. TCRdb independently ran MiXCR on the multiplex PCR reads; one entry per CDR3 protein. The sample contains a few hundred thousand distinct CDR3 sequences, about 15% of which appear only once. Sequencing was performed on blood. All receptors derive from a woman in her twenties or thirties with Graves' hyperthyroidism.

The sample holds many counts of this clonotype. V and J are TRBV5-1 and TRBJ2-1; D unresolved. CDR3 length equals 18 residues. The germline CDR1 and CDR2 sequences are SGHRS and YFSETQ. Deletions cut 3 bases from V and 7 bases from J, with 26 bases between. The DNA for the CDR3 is TGCGCCAGCAGCTACCGCGCCCAGTCGTCTCTACTCTGGAATGAGCAGTTCTTC. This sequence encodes CASSYRAQSSLLWNEQFF.

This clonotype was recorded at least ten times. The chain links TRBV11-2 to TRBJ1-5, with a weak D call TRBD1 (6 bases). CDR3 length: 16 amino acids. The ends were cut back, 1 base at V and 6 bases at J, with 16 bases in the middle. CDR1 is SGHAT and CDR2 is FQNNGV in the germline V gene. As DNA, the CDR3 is TGTGCCAGCAGCTTAGGGGTCAAGGAGACAGGTCAGCCCCAGCATTTT. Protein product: CASSLGVKETGQPQHF.

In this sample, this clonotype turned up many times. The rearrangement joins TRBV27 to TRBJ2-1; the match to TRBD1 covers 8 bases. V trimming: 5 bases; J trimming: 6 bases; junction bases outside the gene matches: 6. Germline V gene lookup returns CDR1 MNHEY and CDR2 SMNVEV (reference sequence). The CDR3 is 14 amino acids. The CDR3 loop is CASSPRTGPNEQFF. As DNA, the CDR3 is TGTGCCAGCAGTCCGAGGACAGGGCCCAATGAGCAGTTCTTC.

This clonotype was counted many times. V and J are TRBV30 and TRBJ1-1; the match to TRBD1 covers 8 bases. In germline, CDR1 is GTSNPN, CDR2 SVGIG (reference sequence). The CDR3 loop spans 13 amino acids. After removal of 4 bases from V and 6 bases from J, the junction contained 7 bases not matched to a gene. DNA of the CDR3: TGTGCCTGGATTAGACAGGGGAGTGCTGAAGCTTTCTTT. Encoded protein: CAWIRQGSAEAFF. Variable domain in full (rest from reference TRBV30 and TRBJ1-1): SQTIHQWPATLVQPVGSPLSLECTVEGTSNPNLYWYRQAAGRGLQLLFYSVGIGQISSEVPQNLSASRPQDRQFILSSKKLLLSDSGFYLCAWIRQGSAEAFFGQGTRLTVV.

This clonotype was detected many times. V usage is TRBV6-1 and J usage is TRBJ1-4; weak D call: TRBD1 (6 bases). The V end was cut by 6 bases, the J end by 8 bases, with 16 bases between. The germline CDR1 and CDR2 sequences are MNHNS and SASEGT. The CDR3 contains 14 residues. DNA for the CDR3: TGTGCCAGCAGCTTACACAGGGAAGGGGAAAAACTGTTTTTT. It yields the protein CASSLHREGEKLFF.

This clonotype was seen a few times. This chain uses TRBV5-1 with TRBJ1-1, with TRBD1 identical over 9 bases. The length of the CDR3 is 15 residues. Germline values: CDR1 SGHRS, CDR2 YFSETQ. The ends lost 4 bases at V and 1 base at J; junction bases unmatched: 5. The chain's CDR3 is CASSASGQGNTEAFF. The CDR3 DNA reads TGCGCCAGCAGCGCTTCGGGACAGGGGAACACTGAAGCTTTCTTT.

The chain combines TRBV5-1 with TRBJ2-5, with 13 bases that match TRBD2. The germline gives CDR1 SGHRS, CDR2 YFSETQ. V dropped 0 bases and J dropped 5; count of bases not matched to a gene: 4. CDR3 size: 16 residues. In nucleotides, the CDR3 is TGCGCCAGCAGCTTGGGACTAGCGGGAGGTGCGGAGACCCAGTACTTC. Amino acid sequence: CASSLGLAGGAETQYF. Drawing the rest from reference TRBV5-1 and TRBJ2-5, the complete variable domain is KAGVTQTPRYLIKTRGQQVTLSCSPISGHRSVSWYQQTPGQGLQFLFEYFSETQRNKGNFPGRFSGRQFSNSRSEMNVSTLELGDSALYLCASSLGLAGGAETQYFGPGTRLLVL.

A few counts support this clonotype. CDR3 in DNA: TGTGCCAGCAGTCGATCACAGGGGGCGAGAGGTGAAAAACTGTTTTTT. Translating it yields CASSRSQGARGEKLFF. This rearrangement joins TRBV6-2 or TRBV6-3 to TRBJ1-4; 9 bases align to TRBD1. Germline-derived CDR1 and CDR2 are MNHEY and SVGEGT. Unmatched junction bases numbered 11, after V lost 5 bases and J lost 7 bases. The CDR3 is made up of 16 amino acids.

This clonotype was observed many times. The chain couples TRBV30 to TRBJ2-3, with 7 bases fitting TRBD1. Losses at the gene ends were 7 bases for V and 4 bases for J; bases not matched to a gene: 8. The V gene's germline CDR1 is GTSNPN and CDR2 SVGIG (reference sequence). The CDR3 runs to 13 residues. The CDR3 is CASRSTGSDTQYF. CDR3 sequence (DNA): TGTGCCTCCAGGTCGACAGGGTCAGATACGCAGTATTTT.

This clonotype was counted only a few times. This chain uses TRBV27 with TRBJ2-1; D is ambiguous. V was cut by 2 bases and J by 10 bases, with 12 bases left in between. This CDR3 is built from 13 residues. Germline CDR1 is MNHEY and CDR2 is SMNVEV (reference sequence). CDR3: CASSLVPPEEQFF. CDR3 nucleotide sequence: TGTGCCAGCAGTTTAGTCCCCCCGGAGGAGCAGTTCTTC.

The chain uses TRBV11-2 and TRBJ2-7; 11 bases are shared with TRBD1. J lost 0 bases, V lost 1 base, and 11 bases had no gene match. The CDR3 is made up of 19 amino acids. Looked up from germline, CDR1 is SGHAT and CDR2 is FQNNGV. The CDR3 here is CASSLAVLVGTGGSYEQYF. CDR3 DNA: TGTGCCAGCAGCTTAGCGGTGCTAGTAGGGACAGGGGGCTCCTACGAGCAGTACTTC.

CDR3 sequence (DNA): TGTGCCACCACACCGGGACTAGGAGACCAGGAGCAGTTCTTC. Its translation is CATTPGLGDQEQFF. The chain has TRBV5-4 and TRBJ2-1, with 8 bases aligning to TRBD2. J lost 10 bases, V lost 9 bases, and 15 bases had no gene match. Germline loops: CDR1 SGHNT, CDR2 YYREEE (reference sequence). The CDR3 spans 14 residues. Full variable domain (missing parts from reference TRBV5-4 and TRBJ2-1): ETGVTQSPTHLIKTRGQQVTLRCSSQSGHNTVSWYQQALGQGPQFIFQYYREEENGRGNFPPRFSGLQFPNYSSELNVNALELDDSALYLCATTPGLGDQEQFFGPGTRLTVL.

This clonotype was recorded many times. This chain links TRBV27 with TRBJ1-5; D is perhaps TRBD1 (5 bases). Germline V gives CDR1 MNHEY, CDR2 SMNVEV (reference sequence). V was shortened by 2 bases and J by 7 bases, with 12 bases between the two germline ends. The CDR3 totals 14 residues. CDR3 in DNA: TGTGCCAGCAGTTTAGGAGGGGTCCGGCAGCCCCAGCATTTT. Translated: CASSLGGVRQPQHF.

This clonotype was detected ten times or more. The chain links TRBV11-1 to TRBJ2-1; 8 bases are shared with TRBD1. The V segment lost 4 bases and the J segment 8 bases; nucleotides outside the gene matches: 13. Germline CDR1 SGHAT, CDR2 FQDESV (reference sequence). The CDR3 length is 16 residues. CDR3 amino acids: CASSSRTGFLSDEQFF. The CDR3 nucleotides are TGTGCCAGCAGCTCGAGGACAGGGTTCTTGTCCGATGAGCAGTTCTTC.

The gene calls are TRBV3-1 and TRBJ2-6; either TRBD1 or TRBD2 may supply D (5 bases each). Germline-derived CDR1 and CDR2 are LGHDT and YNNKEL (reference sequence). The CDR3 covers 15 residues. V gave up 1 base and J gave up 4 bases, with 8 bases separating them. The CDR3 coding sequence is TGTGCCAGCAGCCAAGTCGGGGCAGGGGCCAACGTCCTGACTTTC. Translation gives CASSQVGAGANVLTF.

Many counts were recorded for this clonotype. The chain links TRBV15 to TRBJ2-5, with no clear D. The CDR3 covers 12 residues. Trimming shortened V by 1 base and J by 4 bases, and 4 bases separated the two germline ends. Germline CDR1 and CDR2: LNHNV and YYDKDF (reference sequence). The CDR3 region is CATSRVGETQYF. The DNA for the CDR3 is TGTGCCACCAGCAGAGTTGGAGAGACCCAGTACTTC.

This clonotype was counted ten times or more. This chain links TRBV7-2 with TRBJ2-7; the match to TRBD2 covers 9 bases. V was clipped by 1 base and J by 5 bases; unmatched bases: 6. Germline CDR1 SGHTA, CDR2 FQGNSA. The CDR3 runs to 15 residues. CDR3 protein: CASSLVAGGSNEQYF. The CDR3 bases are TGTGCCAGCAGCTTAGTGGCGGGAGGGTCCAACGAGCAGTACTTC.

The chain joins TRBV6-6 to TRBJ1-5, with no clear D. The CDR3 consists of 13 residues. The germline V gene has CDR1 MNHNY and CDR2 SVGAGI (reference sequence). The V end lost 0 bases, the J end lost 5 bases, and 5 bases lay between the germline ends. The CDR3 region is CASSYSLDQPQHF. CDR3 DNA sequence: TGTGCCAGCAGTTACTCCCTGGATCAGCCCCAGCATTTT.

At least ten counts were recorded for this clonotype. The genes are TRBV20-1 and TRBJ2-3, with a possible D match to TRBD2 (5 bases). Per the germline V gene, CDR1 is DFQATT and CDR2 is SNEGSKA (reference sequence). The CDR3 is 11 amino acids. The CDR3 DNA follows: TGCAGCGTCTGGGAGAGAGATACGCAGTATTTT. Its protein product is CSVWERDTQYF.

DNA of the CDR3: TGTGCCAGCAGCTTGCCAGGGGCTAATGAAAAACTGTTTTTT. It is translated as CASSLPGANEKLFF. The rearrangement joins TRBV5-6 to TRBJ1-4, with TRBD1 as a possible D gene (6 bases). CDR1 is SGHDT and CDR2 is YYEEEE in the germline V gene. The V and J ends lost 1 base and 3 bases respectively, with 7 bases between them. CDR3 size: 14 residues.

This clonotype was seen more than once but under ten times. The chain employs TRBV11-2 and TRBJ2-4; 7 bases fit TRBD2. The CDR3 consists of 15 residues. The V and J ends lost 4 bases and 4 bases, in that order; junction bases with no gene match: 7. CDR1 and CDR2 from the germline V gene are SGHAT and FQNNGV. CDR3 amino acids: CASSWGGSEKNIQYF. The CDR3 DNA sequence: TGTGCCAGCAGCTGGGGGGGGTCCGAGAAAAACATTCAGTACTTC.

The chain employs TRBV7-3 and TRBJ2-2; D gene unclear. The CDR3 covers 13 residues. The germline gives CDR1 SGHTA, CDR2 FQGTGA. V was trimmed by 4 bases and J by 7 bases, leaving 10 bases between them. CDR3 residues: CASSYNRGGELFF. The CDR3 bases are TGTGCCAGCAGCTACAACAGAGGCGGGGAGCTGTTTTTT.

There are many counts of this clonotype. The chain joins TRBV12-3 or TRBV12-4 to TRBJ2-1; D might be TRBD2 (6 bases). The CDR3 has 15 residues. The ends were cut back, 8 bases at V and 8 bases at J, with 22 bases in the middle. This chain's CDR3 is CASGRRASHIDEQFF. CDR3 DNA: TGTGCCAGCGGTCGGAGGGCCTCCCATATCGATGAGCAGTTCTTC.

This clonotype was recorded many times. CDR3 sequence (DNA): TGTGCCAGCAGCTGGCCCGGGACTAGCGGGAGGCCGGATGAGCAGTTCTTC. Its protein is CASSWPGTSGRPDEQFF. This chain uses TRBV11-2 with TRBJ2-1, with 15 bases that match TRBD2. Germline V gene data show CDR1 as SGHAT and CDR2 as FQNNGV. V dropped 4 bases and J dropped 8; count of bases not matched to a gene: 9. The CDR3 is 17 amino acids.

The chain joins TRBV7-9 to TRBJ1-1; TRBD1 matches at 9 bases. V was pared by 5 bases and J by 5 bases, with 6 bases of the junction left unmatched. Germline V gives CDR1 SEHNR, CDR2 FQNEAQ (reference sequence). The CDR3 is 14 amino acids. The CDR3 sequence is CASSAQGAGTEAFF. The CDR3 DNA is TGTGCCAGCAGCGCACAGGGGGCTGGTACTGAAGCTTTCTTT.

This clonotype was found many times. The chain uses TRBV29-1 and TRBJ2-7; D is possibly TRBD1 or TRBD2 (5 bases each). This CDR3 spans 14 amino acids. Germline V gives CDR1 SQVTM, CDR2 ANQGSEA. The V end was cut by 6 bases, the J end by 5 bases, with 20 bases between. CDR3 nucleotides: TGCAGCGTCCGAGGTTGGGGGAAAGCCCACGAGCAGTACTTC. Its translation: CSVRGWGKAHEQYF.

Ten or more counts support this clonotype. As DNA, the CDR3 is TGTGCCAGTAGTATTCGGGACGGAAACACTGAAGCTTTCTTT. Protein sequence: CASSIRDGNTEAFF. The chain carries TRBV19 and TRBJ1-1; TRBD1 is a possible D gene (5 bases). V gave up 3 bases and J gave up 2 bases, with 10 bases separating them. CDR1 LNHDA and CDR2 SQIVND come from the germline V gene (reference sequence). The CDR3 has 14 amino acids.